This TCR beta chain was identified in a study of blood T cell repertoires in COVID-19. Turning to the study itself: Samples representing acute and convalescent COVID-19 were sourced from the United States, Italy and Spain. T cells, B-cell-depleted T cells, or PBMCs provided the cDNA or gDNA that served as material.

Per the authors' pipeline: Estimated nucleated cell counts came from reference gene primer amplification. TCRdb's table, derived via immunoSEQ multiplex PCR, lists solely in-frame clones and lacks some. From that table come the V and J calls and clone size; the DNA was used to work out D and trimming. The sample consists of 25,000 to 30,000 clones, 75% to 85% of them appearing once. This CDR3 comprises 17 residues. Trimming took off 5 bases at V and 3 bases at J, with 22 bases between the two ends. Germline CDR1 SGHTA, CDR2 FQGNSA. Sequenced input: peripheral blood. The source is an elderly man with active or convalescent COVID-19. The V call is TRBV7-2, the J call TRBJ1-2; D not certain. The CDR3 loop is CASSILGSPKDDYGYTF. Here the CDR3 DNA reads TGTGCCAGCAGCATATTGGGCAGCCCCAAAGATGACTATGGCTACACCTTC.